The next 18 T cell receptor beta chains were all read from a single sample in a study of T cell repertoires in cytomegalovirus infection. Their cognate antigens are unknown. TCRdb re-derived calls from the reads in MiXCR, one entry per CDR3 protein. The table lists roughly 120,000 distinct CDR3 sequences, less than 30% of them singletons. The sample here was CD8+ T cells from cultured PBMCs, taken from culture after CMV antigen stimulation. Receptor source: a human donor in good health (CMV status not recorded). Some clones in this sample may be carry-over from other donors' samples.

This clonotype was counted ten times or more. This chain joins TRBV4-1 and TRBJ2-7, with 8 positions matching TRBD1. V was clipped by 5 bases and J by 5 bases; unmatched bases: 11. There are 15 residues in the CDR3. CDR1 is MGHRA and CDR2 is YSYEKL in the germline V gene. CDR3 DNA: TGCGCCAGCAGCTTCGGACAGGGACAACCTAACGAGCAGTACTTC. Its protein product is CASSFGQGQPNEQYF.

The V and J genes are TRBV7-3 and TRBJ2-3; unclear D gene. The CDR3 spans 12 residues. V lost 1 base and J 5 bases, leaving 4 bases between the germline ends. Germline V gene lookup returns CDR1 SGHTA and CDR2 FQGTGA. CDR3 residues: CASSLSRDTQYF. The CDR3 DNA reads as TGTGCCAGCAGCTTAAGCCGAGATACGCAGTATTTT.

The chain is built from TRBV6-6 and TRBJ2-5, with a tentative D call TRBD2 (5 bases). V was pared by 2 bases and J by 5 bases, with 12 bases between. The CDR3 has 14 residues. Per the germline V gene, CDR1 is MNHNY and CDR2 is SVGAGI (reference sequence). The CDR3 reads CASSYPEGVETQYF. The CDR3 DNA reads TGTGCCAGCAGTTACCCCGAGGGAGTGGAGACCCAGTACTTC.

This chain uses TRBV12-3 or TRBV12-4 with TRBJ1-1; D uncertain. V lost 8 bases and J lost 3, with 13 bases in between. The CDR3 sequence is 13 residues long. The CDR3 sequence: CASSAGSYTEAFF. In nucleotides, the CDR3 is TGTGCCAGCTCAGCCGGTTCGTACACTGAAGCTTTCTTT.

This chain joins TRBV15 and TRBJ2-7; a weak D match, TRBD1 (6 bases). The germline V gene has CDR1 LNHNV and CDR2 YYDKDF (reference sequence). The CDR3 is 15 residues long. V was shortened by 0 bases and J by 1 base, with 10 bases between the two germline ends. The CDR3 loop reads CATSRDRTASYEQYF. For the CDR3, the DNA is TGTGCCACCAGCAGAGATAGGACAGCTTCCTACGAGCAGTACTTC.

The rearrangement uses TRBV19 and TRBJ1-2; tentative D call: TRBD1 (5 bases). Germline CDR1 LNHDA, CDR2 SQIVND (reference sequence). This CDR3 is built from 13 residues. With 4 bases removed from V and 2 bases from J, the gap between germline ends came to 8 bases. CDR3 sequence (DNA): TGTGCCAGTAGTACCGCAGGGAACTATGGCTACACCTTC. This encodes CASSTAGNYGYTF.

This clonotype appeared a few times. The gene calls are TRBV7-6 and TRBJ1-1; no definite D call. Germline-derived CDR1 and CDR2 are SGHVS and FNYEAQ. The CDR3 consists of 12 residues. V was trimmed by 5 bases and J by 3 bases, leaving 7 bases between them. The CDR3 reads CASSPHDTEAFF. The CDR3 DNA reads TGTGCCAGCAGCCCCCATGACACTGAAGCTTTCTTT.

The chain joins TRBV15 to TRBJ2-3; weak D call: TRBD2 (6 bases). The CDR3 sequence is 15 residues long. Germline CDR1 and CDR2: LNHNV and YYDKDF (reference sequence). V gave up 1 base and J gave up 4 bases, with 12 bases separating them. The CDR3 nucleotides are TGTGCCACCAGCAGAGTTCCGGGGACTGCAGATACGCAGTATTTT. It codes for CATSRVPGTADTQYF.

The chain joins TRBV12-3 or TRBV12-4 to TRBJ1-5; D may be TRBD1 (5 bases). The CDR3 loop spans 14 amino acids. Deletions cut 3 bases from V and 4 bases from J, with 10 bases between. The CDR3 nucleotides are TGTGCCAGCAGTTTTGGGGCAGGAAATCAGCCCCAGCATTTT. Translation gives CASSFGAGNQPQHF.

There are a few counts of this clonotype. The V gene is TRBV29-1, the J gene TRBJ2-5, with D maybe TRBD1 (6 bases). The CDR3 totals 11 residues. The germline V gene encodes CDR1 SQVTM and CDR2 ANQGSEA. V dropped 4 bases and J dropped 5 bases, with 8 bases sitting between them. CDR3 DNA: TGCAGCGTTGTACAGGGCGAGACCCAGTACTTC. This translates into CSVVQGETQYF.

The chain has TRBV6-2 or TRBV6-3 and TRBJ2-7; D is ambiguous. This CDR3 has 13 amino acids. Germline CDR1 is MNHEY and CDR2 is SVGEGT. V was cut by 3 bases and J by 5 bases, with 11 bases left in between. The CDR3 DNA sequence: TGTGCCAGCAGTTATTGGGCCACTCACGAGCAGTACTTC. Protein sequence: CASSYWATHEQYF.

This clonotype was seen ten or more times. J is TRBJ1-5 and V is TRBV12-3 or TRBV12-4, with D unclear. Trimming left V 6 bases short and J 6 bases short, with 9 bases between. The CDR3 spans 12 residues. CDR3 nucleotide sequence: TGTGCCAGCAGATATGCCGGTCAGCCCCAGCATTTT. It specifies CASRYAGQPQHF.

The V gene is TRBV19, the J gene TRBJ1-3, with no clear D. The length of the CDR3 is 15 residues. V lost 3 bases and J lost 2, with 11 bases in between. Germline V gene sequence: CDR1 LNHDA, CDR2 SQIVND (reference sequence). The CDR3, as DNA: TGTGCCAGTAGTATTACACAAAGAACTGGAAACACCATATATTTT. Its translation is CASSITQRTGNTIYF.

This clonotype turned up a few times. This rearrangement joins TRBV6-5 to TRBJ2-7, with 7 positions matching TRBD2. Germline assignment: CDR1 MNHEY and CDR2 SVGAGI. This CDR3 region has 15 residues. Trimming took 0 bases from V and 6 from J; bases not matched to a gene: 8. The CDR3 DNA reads TGTGCCAGCAGTTACTCGAATGCGGGGGACGGCGAGCAGTACTTC. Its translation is CASSYSNAGDGEQYF.

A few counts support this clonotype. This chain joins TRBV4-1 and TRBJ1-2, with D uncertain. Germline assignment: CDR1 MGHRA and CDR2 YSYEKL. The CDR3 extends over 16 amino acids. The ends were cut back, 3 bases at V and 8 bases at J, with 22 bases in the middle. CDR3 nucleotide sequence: TGCGCCAGCAGCCAGGAACCGGGTCGATCACTCGGAGGCTACACCTTC. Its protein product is CASSQEPGRSLGGYTF.

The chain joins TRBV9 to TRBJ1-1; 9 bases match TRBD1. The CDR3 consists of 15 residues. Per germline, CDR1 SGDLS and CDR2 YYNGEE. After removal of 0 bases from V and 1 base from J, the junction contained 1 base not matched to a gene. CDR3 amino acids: CASSVEGQGNTEAFF. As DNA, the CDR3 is TGTGCCAGCAGCGTAGAGGGACAGGGGAACACTGAAGCTTTCTTT.

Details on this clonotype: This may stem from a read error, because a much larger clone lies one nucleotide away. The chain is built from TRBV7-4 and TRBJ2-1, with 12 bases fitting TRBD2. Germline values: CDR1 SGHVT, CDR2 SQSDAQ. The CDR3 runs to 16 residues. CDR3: CASSFAGTSGYNEQLF. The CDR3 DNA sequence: TGTGCCAGCAGCTTCGCCGGGACTAGCGGGTACAATGAGCAGCTCTTC.

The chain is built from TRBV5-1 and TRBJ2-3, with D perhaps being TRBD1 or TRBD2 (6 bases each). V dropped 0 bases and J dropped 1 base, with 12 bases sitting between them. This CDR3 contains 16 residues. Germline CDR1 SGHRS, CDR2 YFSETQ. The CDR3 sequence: CASSLAEGGRTDTQYF. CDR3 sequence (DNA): TGCGCCAGCAGCTTGGCCGAGGGGGGACGCACAGATACGCAGTATTTT.